A single sample is the source of the 17 T cell receptor beta chains below, sequenced in a study of human T cells and chemical hapten exposure. TCRdb re-analysed the 5' RACE reads in MiXCR, keeping a single row per CDR3 protein. The sample lists about 80,000 distinct CDR3 sequences, roughly 15% seen once, with under 7.5% in the top ten. The total RNA was obtained from whole blood that was not fractionated. The receptor source for this set is a female donor in good health.

This clonotype was observed a handful of times. The rearrangement joins TRBV5-6 to TRBJ2-1; 11 positions match TRBD2. Germline V gene data show CDR1 as SGHDT and CDR2 as YYEEEE. The J segment lost 7 bases and the V segment lost 6 bases, leaving 9 bases of the junction unmatched. The CDR3 extends over 15 amino acids. In DNA, the CDR3 is TGTGCCAGCACCCGACTAGCGGGGTACGGGAATGAGCAGTTCTTC. As protein: CASTRLAGYGNEQFF.

This clonotype was picked up a small number of times. This chain connects TRBV28 to TRBJ2-7; the D gene is possibly TRBD1 (6 bases). The CDR3 extends over 14 amino acids. CDR1 and CDR2 (germline): MDHEN, SYDVKM. V was shortened by 10 bases and J by 3 bases, with 19 bases between the two germline ends. CDR3 DNA sequence: TGTGCCATTTCACTACAGGGCTACGGCTACGAGCAGTACTTC. Translated, it gives CAISLQGYGYEQYF. The whole variable domain, filled in from reference TRBV28 and TRBJ2-7, reads DVKVTQSSRYLVKRTGEKVFLECVQDMDHENMFWYRQDPGLGLRLIYFSYDVKMKEKGDIPEGYSVSREKKERFSLILESASTNQTSMYLCAISLQGYGYEQYFGPGTRLTVT.

The chain is built from TRBV28 and TRBJ1-5, with 8 bases fitting TRBD1. Germline trimming cut 2 bases from V and 2 bases from J; bases unmatched to any gene: 23. The CDR3 totals 22 residues. Germline CDR1 reads MDHEN; CDR2 reads SYDVKM. In nucleotides, the CDR3 is TGTGCCAGCAGTTTAGCCGGGACAGGAGTAACCCTCAACTCACTCGGCAATCAGCCCCAGCATTTT. It translates to CASSLAGTGVTLNSLGNQPQHF.

This clonotype has more than one count but fewer than ten. The J gene is TRBJ2-6, the V gene TRBV6-1; 8 nucleotides line up with TRBD1. The germline gives CDR1 MNHNS, CDR2 SASEGT. The CDR3 has 19 residues. The junction had 8 bases not matched to a gene; V was cut back by 1 base and J by 0 bases. The DNA of the CDR3 is TGTGCCAGCAGTGAAGGGGGGCAGGGGGCCCACTCTGGGGCCAACGTCCTGACTTTC. Protein: CASSEGGQGAHSGANVLTF.

This clonotype was observed a handful of times. The chain uses TRBV4-2 and TRBJ1-1; 7 positions match TRBD1. Germline V gene data show CDR1 as LGHNA and CDR2 as YNFKEQ. The CDR3 has 13 residues. V trimming: 0 bases; J trimming: 6 bases; junction bases outside the gene matches: 1. CDR3 sequence (DNA): TGTGCCAGCAGCCAAGACAGGGGGTCTGAAGCTTTCTTT. Translation: CASSQDRGSEAFF.

This clonotype was picked up a small number of times. V is TRBV7-2 and J is TRBJ2-2; 7 nucleotides align to TRBD1. The trim removed 4 bases at V and 3 bases at J, leaving 8 bases unmatched. The CDR3 loop spans 16 amino acids. Germline-derived CDR1 and CDR2 are SGHTA and FQGNSA. The chain's CDR3 is CASSSYRGPDTGELFF. CDR3 nucleotide sequence: TGTGCCAGCAGCTCGTATAGGGGGCCGGACACCGGGGAGCTGTTTTTT.

This clonotype was observed many times. V is TRBV29-1 and J is TRBJ1-1, with TRBD1 identical over 7 bases. Unmatched junction bases numbered 5, after V lost 3 bases and J lost 4 bases. The CDR3 is 13 amino acids. CDR1 and CDR2 (germline): SQVTM, ANQGSEA. CDR3: CSVDVRGGTEAFF. In DNA form, the CDR3 reads TGCAGCGTTGACGTCAGGGGGGGCACTGAAGCTTTCTTT. The full variable domain, in which reference TRBV29-1 and TRBJ1-1 provide the parts outside the CDR3, is SAVISQKPSRDICQRGTSLTIQCQVDSQVTMMFWYRQQPGQSLTLIATANQGSEATYESGFVIDKFPISRPNLTFSTLTVSNMSPEDSSIYLCSVDVRGGTEAFFGQGTRLTVV.

This clonotype was found a few times. This chain joins TRBV4-3 and TRBJ2-7; no definite D call. V was trimmed by 0 bases and J by 2 bases, leaving 11 bases between them. The germline V gene encodes CDR1 LGHNA and CDR2 YSLEER. The CDR3 runs to 15 residues. The CDR3 coding sequence is TGCGCCAGCAGCCAAGATGTCCAGCAGCCCTACGAGCAGTACTTC. Protein: CASSQDVQQPYEQYF.

This clonotype has just a few counts. The chain carries TRBV10-2 and TRBJ2-1; a possible D gene is TRBD1 (5 bases). CDR3 size: 15 residues. Trimming removed 3 bases from V and 5 bases from J, with 14 bases in between. Germline V gene sequence: CDR1 WSHSY, CDR2 SAAADI. DNA of the CDR3: TGCGCCAGCAGTGAAACCTTCGGCAGGGACAATGAGCAGTTCTTC. Residues: CASSETFGRDNEQFF.

This clonotype has only a few counts. The rearrangement links TRBV18 to TRBJ1-2; D uncertain. The V gene's germline CDR1 is KGHSH and CDR2 LQKENI. The CDR3 is 14 residues long. The V gene lost 3 bases and the J gene lost 4 bases, with 12 bases spanning the gap. CDR3 bases: TGTGCCAGCTCACCTAAAAGGGAGGTCTATGGCTACACCTTC. Its protein is CASSPKREVYGYTF. Looking up the rest from reference TRBV18 and TRBJ1-2 gives the full variable domain: NAGVMQNPRHLVRRRGQEARLRCSPMKGHSHVYWYRQLPEEGLKFMVYLQKENIIDESGMPKERFSAEFPKEGPSILRIQQVVRGDSAAYFCASSPKREVYGYTFGSGTRLTVV.

This sequence joins TRBV7-2 and TRBJ2-3, with no clear D. Trimming shortened V by 4 bases and J by 2 bases, and 10 bases separated the two germline ends. Germline V CDR1 and CDR2: SGHTA, FQGNSA. The CDR3 has 14 amino acids. CDR3 nucleotide sequence: TGTGCCAGCAGCTCCATTGGATCCACAGATACGCAGTATTTT. Its protein product is CASSSIGSTDTQYF. The variable domain in full, with the rest retrieved from reference TRBV7-2 and TRBJ2-3, is GAGVSQSPSNKVTEKGKDVELRCDPISGHTALYWYRQSLGQGLEFLIYFQGNSAPDKSGLPSDRFSAERTGGSVSTLTIQRTQQEDSAVYLCASSSIGSTDTQYFGPGTRLTVL.

The chain carries TRBV12-3 or TRBV12-4 and TRBJ1-2; unclear D gene. The CDR3 runs to 13 residues. V shed 2 bases and J shed 8 bases, with 12 bases lying between them. The CDR3 spells CASSLTNEGGYTF. The CDR3 DNA sequence: TGTGCCAGCAGTTTAACGAATGAAGGGGGCTACACCTTC.

The chain employs TRBV6-5 and TRBJ2-3, with D possibly being TRBD2 (6 bases). The germline gives CDR1 MNHEY, CDR2 SVGAGI. V lost 6 bases, J lost 4 bases, and 11 bases lay in between. The CDR3 consists of 13 residues. The chain's CDR3 is CASRGTYPDTQYF. CDR3 nucleotide sequence: TGTGCCAGCAGGGGGACTTATCCAGATACGCAGTATTTT.

CDR3 residues: CASKVTGNSDEQYF. The CDR3 DNA sequence: TGTGCCAGCAAGGTTACAGGGAACAGTGACGAGCAGTACTTC. This chain joins TRBV11-3 and TRBJ2-7; tentatively, D is TRBD1 (6 bases). Looked up from germline, CDR1 is SGHNT and CDR2 is YENEEA. The germline V and J ends were trimmed by 7 bases and 5 bases, with 18 bases remaining between them. This CDR3 is built from 14 residues.

V and J are TRBV28 and TRBJ2-4; 7 nucleotides line up with TRBD1. This CDR3 is built from 18 residues. CDR1 is MDHEN and CDR2 is SYDVKM in the germline V gene. The ends lost 6 bases at V and 1 base at J; junction bases unmatched: 15. The CDR3 region is CASSHTLDRVGAKNIQYF. The CDR3 bases are TGTGCCAGCAGCCATACACTAGACAGGGTCGGCGCCAAAAACATTCAGTACTTC.

This clonotype has ten or more counts. This chain connects TRBV12-3 or TRBV12-4 to TRBJ1-5; 10 bases fit TRBD1. The CDR3 covers 15 residues. Germline trimming cut 6 bases from V and 3 bases from J; bases unmatched to any gene: 5. The DNA for the CDR3 is TGTGCCAGCAGGCCCGGGACAGGGGCCAATCAGCCCCAGCATTTT. It encodes CASRPGTGANQPQHF.

This clonotype was seen only a few times. V and J are TRBV19 and TRBJ2-2; no clear D. V was clipped by 5 bases and J by 0 bases, with 7 bases between them. The CDR3 contains 14 residues. Per germline, CDR1 LNHDA and CDR2 SQIVND (reference sequence). CDR3 coding DNA: TGTGCCAGTAGTGACCGGCCGAACACCGGGGAGCTGTTTTTT. Translating it yields CASSDRPNTGELFF.